Listed here are 20 T cell receptor beta chains from one sample, sequenced in a study of blood T cell repertoires in COVID-19. Method: immunoSEQ multiplex PCR; TCRdb's copy keeps in-frame clones and lacks some. The table records tens of thousands of clones, approximately 80% of them present only once. Material for sequencing was peripheral blood. Source of these receptors: a woman of 80 years or more with active or convalescent COVID-19.

The V gene is TRBV25-1, the J gene TRBJ2-7; TRBD2 matches at 10 bases. V gave up 8 bases and J gave up 0 bases; unmatched junction bases: 4. The length of the CDR3 is 14 residues. Germline V gene sequence: CDR1 MGHDK, CDR2 SYGVNS. CDR3 sequence: CASASGRSSYEQYF. CDR3 in DNA: TGTGCCAGCGCTAGCGGGAGAAGCTCCTACGAGCAGTACTTC.

This chain uses TRBV5-1 with TRBJ2-1, with 9 bases aligning to TRBD1. The CDR3 is made up of 17 amino acids. CDR1 is SGHRS, CDR2 YFSETQ, per germline. Trimming removed 4 bases from V and 0 bases from J; junction bases left unmatched: 8. CDR3 bases: TGCGCCAGCAGCGGACGACAGGGGGTTCTCTCCTACAATGAGCAGTTCTTC. Protein: CASSGRQGVLSYNEQFF.

The gene calls are TRBV18 and TRBJ2-2; TRBD2 is a possible D gene (6 bases). The CDR3 totals 14 residues. The V end lost 2 bases, the J end lost 3 bases, and 7 bases lay between the germline ends. The V gene's germline CDR1 is KGHSH and CDR2 LQKENI. CDR3 bases: TGTGCCAGCTCACCATGGGGGGACACCGGGGAGCTGTTTTTT. Translation: CASSPWGDTGELFF.

This rearrangement joins TRBV5-1 to TRBJ2-1; TRBD2 matches 10 bases. CDR3 length equals 18 residues. The germline V gene has CDR1 SGHRS and CDR2 YFSETQ. V lost 0 bases, J lost 2 bases, and 8 bases stayed unmatched. For the CDR3, the DNA is TGCGCCAGCAGCTTGGAAGCTAGCGGGAGTACCACCTACAATGAGCAGTTCTTC. As protein: CASSLEASGSTTYNEQFF.

This sequence joins TRBV6-6 and TRBJ2-7; D is possibly TRBD2 (5 bases). Germline V CDR1 and CDR2: MNHNY, SVGAGI (reference sequence). The V end lost 6 bases, the J end lost 0 bases, and 12 bases lay between the germline ends. This CDR3 is built from 14 residues. The CDR3 bases are TGTGCCAGCAGGCCAGTGGGGAGCTCCTACGAGCAGTACTTC. This codes for CASRPVGSSYEQYF.

V is TRBV6-1 and J is TRBJ1-1; 8 nucleotides align to TRBD1. Looked up from germline, CDR1 is MNHNS and CDR2 is SASEGT. The length of the CDR3 is 16 residues. Trimming removed 3 bases from V and 0 bases from J; junction bases left unmatched: 6. The CDR3: CASSERQGAMNTEAFF. DNA of the CDR3: TGTGCCAGCAGTGAGCGGCAGGGGGCTATGAACACTGAAGCTTTCTTT.

The J gene is TRBJ2-4, the V gene TRBV28, with 7 bases that match TRBD1. V dropped 8 bases and J dropped 1; count of bases not matched to a gene: 2. The CDR3 consists of 13 residues. CDR1 and CDR2 from the germline V gene are MDHEN and SYDVKM. The CDR3 coding sequence is TGTGCCAGCTTACAGGGGGCCAAAAACATTCAGTACTTC. Translated, it gives CASLQGAKNIQYF.

The rearrangement joins TRBV20-1 to TRBJ1-1, with D tentatively TRBD1 (6 bases). CDR3 size: 13 residues. Per the germline V gene, CDR1 is DFQATT and CDR2 is SNEGSKA (reference sequence). The V end lost 3 bases, the J end lost 7 bases, and 15 bases lay between the germline ends. The CDR3 DNA reads TGCAGTGCTAGTAGACGCAGGGGAGATGAAGCTTTCTTT. Translation gives CSASRRRGDEAFF.

The chain combines TRBV21-1 with TRBJ2-1; TRBD2, the table's D call, lacks a check against the DNA. TRBV21-1 constitutes a pseudogene. The CDR3 consists of 16 residues. CDR3 residues: CASSKAALAGYNEQFF. As DNA, the CDR3 is TGTGCCAGCAGCAAAGCGGCACTAGCGGGGTACAATGAGCAGTTCTTC.

The gene calls are TRBV5-1 and TRBJ2-7, with TRBD1 matching over 7 bases. Germline CDR1 is SGHRS and CDR2 is YFSETQ. This CDR3 is built from 15 residues. Trimming removed 4 bases from V and 3 bases from J; junction bases left unmatched: 10. CDR3 in DNA: TGCGCCAGCAGCCCTGGGACAGCGGATTTCTACGAGCAGTACTTC. It codes for CASSPGTADFYEQYF.

V is TRBV2 and J is TRBJ1-1; tentatively, D is TRBD1 (6 bases). V lost 3 bases and J 10 bases, leaving 15 bases between the germline ends. The CDR3 sequence is 13 residues long. The germline V gene encodes CDR1 SNHLY and CDR2 FYNNEI. The chain's CDR3 is CASSDREGGAAFF. The CDR3 nucleotides read TGTGCCAGCAGTGACCGGGAGGGGGGGGCAGCTTTCTTT.

This clone was observed a single time. The chain couples TRBV27 to TRBJ2-1, with 8 positions matching TRBD1. V lost 6 bases and J lost 0; bases outside the gene matches: 4. Germline lookup yields CDR1 MNHEY and CDR2 SMNVEV (reference sequence). The CDR3 contains 15 residues. CDR3 region: CASRRTGSSYNEQFF. Here the CDR3 DNA reads TGTGCCAGCAGGCGGACAGGGAGCTCCTACAATGAGCAGTTCTTC.

The chain is built from TRBV19 and TRBJ1-6; 7 bases line up with TRBD1. Germline V gives CDR1 LNHDA, CDR2 SQIVND (reference sequence). Trimming at V came to 0 bases and at J to 9 bases, leaving 5 bases not matched to a gene. The CDR3 has 15 residues. The DNA for the CDR3 is TGTGCCAGTAGTATAGAAGAGTGGACAGGTTCACCCCTCCACTTT. It yields the protein CASSIEEWTGSPLHF.

The chain carries TRBV7-2 and TRBJ1-3; tentatively, D is TRBD1 (6 bases). The CDR3 has 15 amino acids. The V end was cut by 5 bases, the J end by 0 bases, with 11 bases between. Germline V gene data show CDR1 as SGHTA and CDR2 as FQGNSA. In DNA, the CDR3 is TGTGCCAGCAGCCCCGACAGGAGCTCTGGAAACACCATATATTTT. Residues: CASSPDRSSGNTIYF.

This clone is a singleton in its sample. The chain recombines TRBV7-2 with TRBJ1-1; TRBD1 matches 8 bases. The CDR3 length is 13 residues. V gave up 6 bases and J gave up 12 bases; unmatched junction bases: 12. Germline-derived CDR1 and CDR2 are SGHTA and FQGNSA. CDR3 sequence (DNA): TGTGCCAGCAGTCTTCAGGGGGCATATATGACTTTCTTT. This translates into CASSLQGAYMTFF.

This chain uses TRBV7-2 with TRBJ2-3; D gene uncertain. V shed 3 bases and J shed 4 bases, with 11 bases lying between them. This CDR3 comprises 14 residues. Germline V gives CDR1 SGHTA, CDR2 FQGNSA. The CDR3 nucleotides are TGTGCCAGCAGCTTTGGCGTGGCGGCAGATACGCAGTATTTT. It specifies CASSFGVAADTQYF.

The chain recombines TRBV24-1 with TRBJ2-1; 7 bases map to TRBD2. This CDR3 has 16 amino acids. Germline values: CDR1 KGHDR, CDR2 SFDVKD. J was trimmed by 0 bases and V by 2 bases; bases with no gene match: 3. CDR3 sequence: CATSDSGGISYNEQFF. The CDR3 DNA reads TGTGCCACCAGTGATTCCGGGGGGATCTCCTACAATGAGCAGTTCTTC.

The chain uses TRBV6-1 and TRBJ1-1; the D gene is possibly TRBD1 (5 bases). Per the germline V gene, CDR1 is MNHNS and CDR2 is SASEGT. V lost 2 bases to trimming and J lost 5 bases, with 18 bases between them. This CDR3 contains 16 residues. The CDR3 DNA follows: TGTGCCAGCAGTGAAAAGGGGATCCGTATTGGAACTGAAGCTTTCTTT. Protein: CASSEKGIRIGTEAFF.

The rearrangement links TRBV6-1 to TRBJ1-1; D may be TRBD1 (6 bases). The CDR3 totals 14 residues. The germline V gene encodes CDR1 MNHNS and CDR2 SASEGT. Trimming shortened V by 3 bases and J by 4 bases, and 12 bases separated the two germline ends. CDR3 nucleotides: TGTGCCAGCAGTGAGTACAGGGTCGGCACTGAAGCTTTCTTT. This translates into CASSEYRVGTEAFF.

The chain carries TRBV7-6 and TRBJ2-3; TRBD1 is a possible D gene (6 bases). V was clipped by 0 bases and J by 1 base, with 8 bases between them. Germline V lookup: CDR1 SGHVS, CDR2 FNYEAQ. There are 15 residues in the CDR3. CDR3 in amino acids: CASSLAGARTDTQYF. In DNA form, the CDR3 reads TGTGCCAGCAGCTTAGCGGGGGCCCGCACAGATACGCAGTATTTT.